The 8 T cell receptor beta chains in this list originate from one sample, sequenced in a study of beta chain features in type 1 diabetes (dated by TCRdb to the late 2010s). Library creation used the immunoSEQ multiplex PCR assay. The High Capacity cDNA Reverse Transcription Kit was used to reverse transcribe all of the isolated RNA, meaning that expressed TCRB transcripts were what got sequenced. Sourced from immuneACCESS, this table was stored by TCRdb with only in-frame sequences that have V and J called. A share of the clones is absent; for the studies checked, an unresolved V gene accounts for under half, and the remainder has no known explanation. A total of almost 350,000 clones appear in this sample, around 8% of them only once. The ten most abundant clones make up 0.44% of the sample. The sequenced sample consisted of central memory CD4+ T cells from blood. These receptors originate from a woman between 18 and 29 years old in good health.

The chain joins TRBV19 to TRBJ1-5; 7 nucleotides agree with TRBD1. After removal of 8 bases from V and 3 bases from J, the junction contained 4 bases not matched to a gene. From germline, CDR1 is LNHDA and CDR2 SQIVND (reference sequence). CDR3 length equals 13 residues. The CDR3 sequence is CASRRGLNQPQHF. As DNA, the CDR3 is TGTGCCAGTCGTAGGGGGCTCAATCAGCCCCAGCATTTT.

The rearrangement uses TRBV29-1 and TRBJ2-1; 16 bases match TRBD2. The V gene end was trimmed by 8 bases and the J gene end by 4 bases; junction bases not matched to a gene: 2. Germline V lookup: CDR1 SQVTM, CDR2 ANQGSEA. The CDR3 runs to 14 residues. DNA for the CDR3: TGCAGCTCGGGACTAGCGGGAGGGTACAATGAGCAGTTCTTC. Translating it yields CSSGLAGGYNEQFF.

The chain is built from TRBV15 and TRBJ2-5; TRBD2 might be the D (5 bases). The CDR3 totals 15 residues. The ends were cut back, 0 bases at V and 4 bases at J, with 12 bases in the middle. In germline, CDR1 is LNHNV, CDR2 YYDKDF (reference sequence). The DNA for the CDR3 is TGTGCCACCAGCAGAGACCCGGGGAAGGGAGAGACCCAGTACTTC. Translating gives CATSRDPGKGETQYF.

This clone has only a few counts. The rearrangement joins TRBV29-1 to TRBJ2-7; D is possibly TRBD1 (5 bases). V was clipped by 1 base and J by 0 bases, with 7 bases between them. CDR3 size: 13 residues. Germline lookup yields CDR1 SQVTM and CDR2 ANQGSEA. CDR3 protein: CSVEGQSSYEQYF. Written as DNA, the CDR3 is TGCAGCGTTGAAGGACAGAGCTCCTACGAGCAGTACTTC.

The CDR3 sequence is CASSVAGGKNTGELFF. CDR3 sequence (DNA): TGTGCCAGCAGCGTAGCGGGGGGAAAGAACACCGGGGAGCTGTTTTTT. V usage is TRBV9 and J usage is TRBJ2-2, with 7 bases identical to TRBD2. CDR3 length: 16 residues. Germline-derived CDR1 and CDR2 are SGDLS and YYNGEE. V was clipped by 0 bases and J by 1 base; unmatched bases: 3. The full variable domain, its missing parts supplied by reference TRBV9 and TRBJ2-2, is DSGVTQTPKHLITATGQRVTLRCSPRSGDLSVYWYQQSLDQGLQFLIQYYNGEERAKGNILERFSAQQFPDLHSELNLSSLELGDSALYFCASSVAGGKNTGELFFGEGSRLTVL.

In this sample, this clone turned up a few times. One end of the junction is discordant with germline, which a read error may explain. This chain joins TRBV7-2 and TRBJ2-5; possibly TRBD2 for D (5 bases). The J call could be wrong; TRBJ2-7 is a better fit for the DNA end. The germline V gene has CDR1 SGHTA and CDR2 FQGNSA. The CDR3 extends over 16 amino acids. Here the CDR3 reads CASSPIYVRGSSEQYF. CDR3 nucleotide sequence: TGTGCCAGCAGCCCCATATATGTTAGAGGGTCCTCCGAGCAGTACTTC.

The CDR3 reads CASSFQGSGASYEQYF. CDR3 bases: TGTGCCAGCAGCTTTCAGGGGAGCGGGGCCTCCTACGAGCAGTACTTC. The V gene is TRBV7-9, the J gene TRBJ2-7; TRBD2 might be the D (7 bases). The CDR3 loop spans 16 amino acids. From germline, CDR1 is SEHNR and CDR2 FQNEAQ (reference sequence). The V and J ends lost 3 bases and 0 bases respectively, with 15 bases between them.

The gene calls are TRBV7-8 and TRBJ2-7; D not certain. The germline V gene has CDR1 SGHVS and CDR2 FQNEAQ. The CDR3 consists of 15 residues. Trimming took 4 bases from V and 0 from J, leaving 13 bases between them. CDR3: CASSSSGVSSYEQYF. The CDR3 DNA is TGTGCCAGCAGCTCCTCAGGTGTAAGCTCCTACGAGCAGTACTTC.